The 21 T cell receptor beta chains in this list originate from one sample, sequenced in a study of T cell repertoires in cytomegalovirus infection. TCRdb processed the reads anew with MiXCR; each CDR3 protein has one entry. Among about 310,000 distinct CDR3 sequences listed, 20% to 25% were seen once. Which antigens these TCRs recognize remains unknown. The sample in question was cultured PBMCs, obtained from culture after CMV antigen stimulation. Receptors originate from a human donor in good health (CMV status not recorded). Some clones in this sample may be carry-over from other donors' samples.

The rearrangement uses TRBV7-8 and TRBJ2-1; TRBD2 is a possible D gene (7 bases). Germline lookup yields CDR1 SGHVS and CDR2 FQNEAQ. V was trimmed by 5 bases and J by 9 bases, leaving 23 bases between them. The CDR3 sequence is 16 residues long. Here the CDR3 reads CASSPRGRLTTIEQFF. CDR3 in DNA: TGTGCCAGCAGCCCGCGGGGGCGCCTAACTACAATTGAGCAGTTCTTC.

This chain uses TRBV5-1 with TRBJ2-5; no clear D gene. V lost 4 bases and J 2 bases, leaving 15 bases between the germline ends. CDR3 length: 15 amino acids. Germline V gives CDR1 SGHRS, CDR2 YFSETQ. CDR3 bases: TGCGCCAGCAGCGGAAGACCGGAGATTCAAGAGACCCAGTACTTC. Amino acids: CASSGRPEIQETQYF.

This clonotype appeared a few times. V usage is TRBV6-1 and J usage is TRBJ2-7; 13 positions agree with TRBD2. After removal of 5 bases from V and 4 bases from J, the junction contained 11 bases not matched to a gene. This CDR3 spans 17 amino acids. The germline V gene has CDR1 MNHNS and CDR2 SASEGT. CDR3 coding DNA: TGTGCCAGCAGTATCCGACTAGCGGGAGGATTTGGGTACGAGCAGTACTTC. Translated, it gives CASSIRLAGGFGYEQYF.

This clonotype appeared many times. This chain uses TRBV7-2 with TRBJ1-1; no reliable D call. Germline V gene sequence: CDR1 SGHTA, CDR2 FQGNSA. Between the trimmed V and J ends, which lost 4 bases and 5 bases, there was a span of 11 bases. The CDR3 extends over 13 amino acids. The CDR3 coding sequence is TGTGCCAGCAGCTCTAGTTGGGGAACTGAAGCTTTCTTT. As protein: CASSSSWGTEAFF.

This clonotype was recorded many times. J is TRBJ2-5 and V is TRBV7-9, with 7 bases that match TRBD2. This CDR3 comprises 14 residues. The germline V gene encodes CDR1 SEHNR and CDR2 FQNEAQ (reference sequence). Trimming took 3 bases from V and 2 from J; bases not matched to a gene: 3. DNA for the CDR3: TGTGCCAGCAGCTTTTCTAGCGGACAAGAGACCCAGTACTTC. As protein: CASSFSSGQETQYF.

This clonotype has a handful of counts. V gene TRBV19 combines with J gene TRBJ2-1; the D is unclear. This CDR3 contains 15 residues. Germline V CDR1 and CDR2: LNHDA, SQIVND (reference sequence). Trimming stripped 7 bases from V and 6 bases from J, with 19 bases between. The CDR3 coding sequence is TGTGCCAGTACTCTACCCCCCCCAACCCCCAATGAGCAGTTCTTC. It is translated as CASTLPPPTPNEQFF. The variable domain in full, with the rest retrieved from reference TRBV19 and TRBJ2-1, is DGGITQSPKYLFRKEGQNVTLSCEQNLNHDAMYWYRQDPGQGLRLIYYSQIVNDFQKGDIAEGYSVSREKKESFPLTVTSAQKNPTAFYLCASTLPPPTPNEQFFGPGTRLTVL.

The chain employs TRBV18 and TRBJ2-4, with D possibly TRBD2 on 5 matching bases. V was cut by 0 bases and J by 0 bases, with 9 bases left in between. CDR3 size: 16 residues. CDR1 KGHSH and CDR2 LQKENI come from the germline V gene. As DNA, the CDR3 is TGTGCCAGCTCACCACCGGTCGGGATAGCCAAAAACATTCAGTACTTC. Its translation is CASSPPVGIAKNIQYF.

A few counts support this clonotype. The rearrangement links TRBV6-2 or TRBV6-3 to TRBJ2-1; 7 nucleotides align to TRBD1. The CDR3 is made up of 15 amino acids. Looked up from germline, CDR1 is MNHEY and CDR2 is SVGEGT. Losses at the gene ends were 6 bases for V and 3 bases for J; bases not matched to a gene: 8. CDR3 in DNA: TGTGCCAGCAGAATGGGGCAGGGGGTCTACAATGAGCAGTTCTTC. It translates to CASRMGQGVYNEQFF.

The chain links TRBV6-6 to TRBJ2-2; 10 nucleotides match TRBD2. V was pared by 0 bases and J by 1 base, with 2 bases of the junction left unmatched. The CDR3 covers 17 residues. CDR1 and CDR2 from the germline V gene are MNHNY and SVGAGI (reference sequence). The CDR3 loop is CASSYSRLAGNTGELFF. DNA for the CDR3: TGTGCCAGCAGTTACTCGAGACTAGCGGGGAACACCGGGGAGCTGTTTTTT.

The V call is TRBV12-3 or TRBV12-4, the J call TRBJ2-1; D is ambiguous. Deletions cut 4 bases from V and 0 bases from J, with 19 bases between. The CDR3 is 18 residues long. The CDR3 sequence: CASSYDTRGPFSYNEQFF. The CDR3 DNA follows: TGTGCCAGCAGTTATGATACCCGTGGGCCCTTCTCCTACAATGAGCAGTTCTTC.

The chain couples TRBV29-1 to TRBJ2-7; 11 bases line up with TRBD2. The CDR3 covers 13 residues. The germline gives CDR1 SQVTM, CDR2 ANQGSEA. CDR3 loop: CSVRLAGFYERYV. The CDR3 DNA reads TGCAGCGTCCGACTAGCGGGGTTCTACGAGCGGTACGTC.

This clonotype occurred many times. J is TRBJ2-3 and V is TRBV7-2; 7 nucleotides match TRBD1. With 1 base clipped from V and 1 base from J, the junction kept 11 bases outside the gene matches. Per germline, CDR1 SGHTA and CDR2 FQGNSA. The CDR3 runs 18 residues. CDR3 residues: CASSLDPTGQVRTDTQYF. For the CDR3, the DNA is TGTGCCAGCAGCTTAGATCCTACAGGACAGGTCCGCACAGATACGCAGTATTTT.

The chain employs TRBV20-1 and TRBJ2-1, with 13 nucleotides matching TRBD2. There are 17 residues in the CDR3. Germline V gene sequence: CDR1 DFQATT, CDR2 SNEGSKA (reference sequence). With 6 bases clipped from V and 1 base from J, the junction kept 9 bases outside the gene matches. The CDR3 coding sequence is TGCAGTGCCCCGAGACTAGCGGGAGGTATATCCTACAATGAGCAGTTCTTC. Protein sequence: CSAPRLAGGISYNEQFF.

The rearrangement uses TRBV19 and TRBJ1-2; D gene uncertain. The CDR3 has 13 amino acids. Trimming took off 4 bases at V and 2 bases at J, with 8 bases between the two ends. Per germline, CDR1 LNHDA and CDR2 SQIVND (reference sequence). The CDR3 here is CASSSSGNYGYTF. In nucleotides, the CDR3 is TGTGCCAGTAGTAGTTCGGGGAACTATGGCTACACCTTC. Supplemented by reference TRBV19 and TRBJ1-2, the full variable domain reads DGGITQSPKYLFRKEGQNVTLSCEQNLNHDAMYWYRQDPGQGLRLIYYSQIVNDFQKGDIAEGYSVSREKKESFPLTVTSAQKNPTAFYLCASSSSGNYGYTFGSGTRLTVV.

The chain carries TRBV29-1 and TRBJ2-2; D is undetermined. The CDR3 consists of 13 residues. Germline V gene lookup returns CDR1 SQVTM and CDR2 ANQGSEA. Trimming stripped 3 bases from V and 4 bases from J, with 9 bases between. The CDR3 loop reads CSVDVATTGELFF. In DNA form, the CDR3 reads TGCAGCGTTGATGTTGCCACCACCGGGGAGCTGTTTTTT.

The rearrangement uses TRBV7-6 and TRBJ1-1; D gene uncertain. Germline-derived CDR1 and CDR2 are SGHVS and FNYEAQ. V gave up 4 bases and J gave up 7 bases, with 10 bases separating them. The CDR3 totals 12 residues. In nucleotides, the CDR3 is TGTGCCAGCAGCTCGCGACGGGATGAAGCTTTCTTT. Protein sequence: CASSSRRDEAFF.

This clonotype showed up many times. The rearrangement links TRBV7-3 to TRBJ1-1; D is uncertain. V was clipped by 3 bases and J by 0 bases, with 8 bases between them. This CDR3 region has 14 residues. CDR1 is SGHTA, CDR2 FQGTGA, per germline. The DNA for the CDR3 is TGTGCCAGCAGCTTGCGAGGTATGAACACTGAAGCTTTCTTT. Encoded protein: CASSLRGMNTEAFF.

The gene calls are TRBV19 and TRBJ2-1; D remains unclear. Looked up from germline, CDR1 is LNHDA and CDR2 is SQIVND (reference sequence). The germline V and J ends were trimmed by 8 bases and 3 bases, with 11 bases remaining between them. There are 13 residues in the CDR3. CDR3 protein: CASSRFFYNEQFF. In nucleotides, the CDR3 is TGTGCCAGTTCTAGATTTTTCTACAATGAGCAGTTCTTC.

The sample holds a few counts of this clonotype. This chain connects TRBV28 to TRBJ2-1; the match to TRBD2 covers 9 bases. Germline CDR1 and CDR2: MDHEN and SYDVKM. After removal of 2 bases from V and 0 bases from J, the junction contained 11 bases not matched to a gene. This CDR3 has 19 amino acids. The CDR3 protein is CASSLDQTSGRSSYNEQFF. CDR3 sequence (DNA): TGTGCCAGCAGTTTAGATCAGACTAGCGGTAGGAGCTCCTACAATGAGCAGTTCTTC.

The rearrangement uses TRBV4-3 and TRBJ2-1; 11 positions agree with TRBD2. The J segment lost 5 bases and the V segment lost 3 bases, leaving 9 bases of the junction unmatched. This CDR3 spans 17 amino acids. From germline, CDR1 is LGHNA and CDR2 YSLEER. DNA of the CDR3: TGCGCCAGCAGCCAGGACTTAGCGGGAGGGAACCACAATGAGCAGTTCTTC. Its protein product is CASSQDLAGGNHNEQFF.

This chain joins TRBV6-5 and TRBJ2-3; D ambiguous. This CDR3 has 14 residues. Trimming left V 8 bases short and J 0 bases short, with 12 bases between. The germline V gene has CDR1 MNHEY and CDR2 SVGAGI. CDR3 loop: CASRLRLSTDTQYF. CDR3 coding DNA: TGTGCCAGCCGCCTGAGGCTTAGCACAGATACGCAGTATTTT.